The 30 T cell receptor beta chains listed next were all sequenced from one sample in a study of blood T cells in healthy people across ages. Primed by a sample-barcoded 5' primer and a J-beta primer mix, a second PCR proceeded for about 7 to 11 cycles. Via MiXCR, TCRdb re-called the 5' RACE reads, giving one row per CDR3 protein. Counted here are 1.5 million to 2 million distinct CDR3 sequences, 28% occurring once; the ten biggest clones make up about 7.7%. Source material: blood. Receptors originate from a woman aged 25 to 39 in good health.

Concerning this clonotype itself: This may be a read error, as it is one base from a much larger clone. V and J are TRBV25-1 and TRBJ2-5; TRBD1 agrees at 8 bases. The J call may be in error: the DNA end matches TRBJ2-7 better. Germline V gene data show CDR1 as MGHDK and CDR2 as SYGVNS. The CDR3 runs 19 residues. In DNA form, the CDR3 reads TGTGCCAGCAGTGCCAACCAAGAATACGACAGGGGCATTAGTGACGAGCAGTACTTC. It encodes CASSANQEYDRGISDEQYF.

This clonotype was detected ten times or more. The chain carries TRBV20-1 and TRBJ2-2, with TRBD2 identical over 11 bases. In germline, CDR1 is DFQATT, CDR2 SNEGSKA (reference sequence). CDR3 length: 18 amino acids. J gave up 0 bases and V 0 bases, and 6 bases lay outside the gene matches. In DNA, the CDR3 is TGCAGTGCTAGAGATTTGGCTAGCGGGGGGTCGAACACCGGGGAGCTGTTTTTT. It is translated as CSARDLASGGSNTGELFF.

This rearrangement joins TRBV12-3 or TRBV12-4 to TRBJ1-2, with D maybe TRBD1 (5 bases). V lost 6 bases to trimming and J lost 4 bases, with 9 bases between them. The CDR3 runs to 12 residues. CDR3 DNA sequence: TGTGCCAGCAGCGACAGACTCTATGGCTACACCTTC. Amino acids: CASSDRLYGYTF.

This clonotype was detected ten times or more. The gene calls are TRBV7-8 and TRBJ2-7, with 10 bases aligning to TRBD2. With 1 base clipped from V and 1 base from J, the junction kept 7 bases outside the gene matches. Germline-derived CDR1 and CDR2 are SGHVS and FQNEAQ. CDR3 length: 17 amino acids. The CDR3 loop is CASSLEPSGSVSYEQYF. CDR3 DNA: TGTGCCAGCAGCTTAGAGCCTAGCGGGAGTGTTTCCTACGAGCAGTACTTC.

A note on this clonotype: A read error may explain this, as a much larger clone is one base away. This chain links TRBV29-1 with TRBJ2-3; D perhaps matches TRBD2 (6 bases). Germline V gene lookup returns CDR1 SQVTM and CDR2 ANQGSEA. V was clipped by 0 bases and J by 7 bases, with 11 bases between them. This CDR3 is built from 13 residues. CDR3 bases: TGCAGCGTTGAAGACGGGGGTACAAATACGCAGTATTTT. It encodes CSVEDGGTNTQYF.

V gene TRBV3-1 combines with J gene TRBJ2-7; maybe TRBD2 (6 bases). The CDR3 runs to 15 residues. Trimming cost V 3 bases and J 4 bases, with 16 bases left between them. Germline CDR1 LGHDT, CDR2 YNNKEL (reference sequence). The CDR3 DNA reads as TGTGCCAGCAGCCAGGGGACTTATAGCCGATACGAGCAGTACTTC. Encoded protein: CASSQGTYSRYEQYF.

V and J are TRBV20-1 and TRBJ2-7; TRBD1 agrees at 7 bases. CDR3 length equals 15 residues. Germline V gives CDR1 DFQATT, CDR2 SNEGSKA (reference sequence). The V segment lost 3 bases and the J segment 0 bases; nucleotides outside the gene matches: 8. DNA for the CDR3: TGCAGTGCTAGCCCCCCGGGGACAGACTCCTACGAGCAGTACTTC. The encoded protein is CSASPPGTDSYEQYF.

This clonotype was found a few times. The CDR3 is CASSLIDFTDTQYF. The CDR3 DNA reads TGTGCCAGCAGCTTAATAGATTTCACAGATACGCAGTATTTT. V gene TRBV7-8 combines with J gene TRBJ2-3; D not certain. The CDR3 has 14 residues. Germline CDR1 and CDR2: SGHVS and FQNEAQ. V was trimmed by 2 bases and J by 2 bases, leaving 8 bases between them. Full variable domain (outside the CDR3, taken from reference TRBV7-8 and TRBJ2-3): GAGVSQSPRYKVAKRGQDVALRCDPISGHVSLFWYQQALGQGPEFLTYFQNEAQLDKSGLPSDRFFAERPEGSVSTLKIQRTQQEDSAVYLCASSLIDFTDTQYFGPGTRLTVL.

The sample holds a few counts of this clonotype. The gene calls are TRBV18 and TRBJ2-1; D assignment may be TRBD1 or TRBD2 (6 bases each). V was clipped by 6 bases and J by 9 bases, with 36 bases between them. Germline V gene sequence: CDR1 KGHSH, CDR2 LQKENI. The CDR3 totals 20 residues. The CDR3 region has the DNA TGTGCCAGCTCGCCGTTATCACAGGGATGGGACTGGTCCGGCACGGTTGAGCAGTTCTTC. Translating gives CASSPLSQGWDWSGTVEQFF.

The chain recombines TRBV14 with TRBJ2-1; possible D gene TRBD1, 6 bases. This CDR3 spans 18 amino acids. V lost 0 bases, J lost 0 bases, and 15 bases lay in between. Germline loops: CDR1 SGHDN, CDR2 FVKESK. As DNA, the CDR3 is TGTGCCAGCAGCCAAGACCCCCTCGACAGGTCCTCCTACAATGAGCAGTTCTTC. Encoded protein: CASSQDPLDRSSYNEQFF.

This clonotype was picked up many times. The J gene is TRBJ2-1, the V gene TRBV10-1; 7 positions agree with TRBD2. The CDR3 is 14 residues long. The V gene end was trimmed by 3 bases and the J gene end by 11 bases; junction bases not matched to a gene: 10. Germline loops: CDR1 WNHNN, CDR2 SYGVQD (reference sequence). CDR3 bases: TGCGCCAGCAGTGACCAGGCTGCGGGGACTAAGCAGTTCTTC. Translation: CASSDQAAGTKQFF.

This chain connects TRBV7-9 to TRBJ2-1, with TRBD2 matching over 7 bases. Looked up from germline, CDR1 is SEHNR and CDR2 is FQNEAQ (reference sequence). Trimming took 5 bases from V and 10 from J; bases not matched to a gene: 11. The CDR3 runs to 14 residues. CDR3 protein: CASSRSGTSTEQFF. Written as DNA, the CDR3 is TGTGCCAGCAGCCGGAGCGGGACTTCGACCGAGCAGTTCTTC.

This clonotype was seen ten or more times. The gene calls are TRBV6-2 or TRBV6-3 and TRBJ2-7, with 8 bases matching TRBD1. V lost 11 bases and J lost 0; bases outside the gene matches: 9. The CDR3 covers 14 residues. Germline V gene sequence: CDR1 MNHEY, CDR2 SVGEGT. The CDR3: CAGRRTGSSYEQYF. In nucleotides, the CDR3 is TGTGCCGGAAGACGGACAGGGAGCTCCTACGAGCAGTACTTC.

In its sample, this clonotype was seen many times. The rearrangement uses TRBV28 and TRBJ2-5, with D possibly TRBD2 on 6 matching bases. The V and J ends lost 2 bases and 4 bases respectively, with 11 bases between them. The germline gives CDR1 MDHEN, CDR2 SYDVKM. CDR3 size: 14 residues. CDR3 sequence: CASSLGGEVETQYF. For the CDR3, the DNA is TGTGCCAGCAGTTTAGGAGGGGAGGTAGAGACCCAGTACTTC. The complete variable domain, with remaining parts taken from reference TRBV28 and TRBJ2-5, reads DVKVTQSSRYLVKRTGEKVFLECVQDMDHENMFWYRQDPGLGLRLIYFSYDVKMKEKGDIPEGYSVSREKKERFSLILESASTNQTSMYLCASSLGGEVETQYFGPGTRLLVL.

The sample holds many counts of this clonotype. The V call is TRBV20-1, the J call TRBJ2-1, with 12 bases fitting TRBD2. The CDR3 is 16 amino acids. V lost 5 bases to trimming and J lost 0 bases; unmatched junction nucleotides: 5. The germline V gene has CDR1 DFQATT and CDR2 SNEGSKA (reference sequence). The CDR3 bases are TGCAGTGCTTTTACTAGCGGGGGGCCCTCCTACAATGAGCAGTTCTTC. It translates to CSAFTSGGPSYNEQFF.

This clonotype was recorded many times. The chain carries TRBV7-9 and TRBJ2-1, with 12 bases matching TRBD1. The germline gives CDR1 SEHNR, CDR2 FQNEAQ (reference sequence). There are 20 residues in the CDR3. The J segment lost 0 bases and the V segment lost 2 bases, leaving 11 bases of the junction unmatched. Written as DNA, the CDR3 is TGTGCCAGCAGCTTATCCCCGGGACAGGGGGCGGTTAGCTCCTACAATGAGCAGTTCTTC. Translating gives CASSLSPGQGAVSSYNEQFF.

This clonotype was counted only a few times. The rearrangement joins TRBV6-5 to TRBJ1-4; D call uncertain. V gave up 0 bases and J gave up 5 bases, with 10 bases separating them. This CDR3 comprises 15 residues. Germline V gives CDR1 MNHEY, CDR2 SVGAGI. The CDR3 sequence: CASSYSTSQNEKLFF. The DNA of the CDR3 is TGTGCCAGCAGTTACTCGACAAGCCAGAATGAAAAACTGTTTTTT.

This clonotype was detected ten times or more. The chain joins TRBV29-1 to TRBJ2-1; D gene unclear. Per the germline V gene, CDR1 is SQVTM and CDR2 is ANQGSEA. The CDR3 spans 12 residues. The V and J ends lost 3 bases and 9 bases respectively, with 12 bases between them. CDR3 protein: CSVELGWGEQFF. In nucleotides, the CDR3 is TGCAGCGTTGAGTTGGGGTGGGGTGAGCAGTTCTTC.

The V gene is TRBV5-1, the J gene TRBJ2-2; possibly TRBD1 or TRBD2 for D (5 bases each). Per the germline V gene, CDR1 is SGHRS and CDR2 is YFSETQ. The CDR3 has 13 residues. Trimming shortened V by 7 bases and J by 1 base, and 8 bases separated the two germline ends. The DNA for the CDR3 is TGCGCCAGCTGGGGGATGAACACCGGGGAGCTGTTTTTT. Translated, it gives CASWGMNTGELFF.

The chain is built from TRBV7-9 and TRBJ2-6; TRBD1 agrees at 10 bases. Germline-derived CDR1 and CDR2 are SEHNR and FQNEAQ (reference sequence). J was trimmed by 4 bases and V by 1 base; bases with no gene match: 13. CDR3 length equals 20 residues. The CDR3 DNA follows: TGTGCCAGCAGCTTAGGAGGGGCGAGACAGGGGGCGCAAGGGGCCAACGTCCTGACTTTC. It encodes CASSLGGARQGAQGANVLTF.

V gene TRBV5-1 combines with J gene TRBJ2-5; 14 bases line up with TRBD2. J gave up 5 bases and V 5 bases, and 11 bases lay outside the gene matches. Germline CDR1 is SGHRS and CDR2 is YFSETQ. This CDR3 spans 17 amino acids. The CDR3 loop is CASSPGTSGGTRETQYF. CDR3 DNA: TGCGCCAGCAGTCCCGGGACTAGCGGGGGCACCCGGGAGACCCAGTACTTC.

This clonotype was counted at least ten times. The chain combines TRBV29-1 with TRBJ2-1; no definite D call. Germline V CDR1 and CDR2: SQVTM, ANQGSEA. The CDR3 spans 13 residues. V gave up 2 bases and J gave up 5 bases, with 10 bases separating them. CDR3 in amino acids: CSVEKARHNEQFF. Written as DNA, the CDR3 is TGCAGCGTTGAAAAGGCCAGACACAATGAGCAGTTCTTC.

This clonotype was seen many times. This may be a read error, as it is one base from a much larger clone. The chain has TRBV29-1 and TRBJ2-7; TRBD1 matches at 9 bases. Germline CDR1 reads SQVTM; CDR2 reads ANQGSEA. CDR3 length: 14 residues. Trimming took 3 bases from V and 6 from J; bases not matched to a gene: 9. This CDR3 is CSVDRGTGTGEQYF. CDR3 coding DNA: TGCAGCGTTGATAGGGGGACAGGGACAGGCGAGCAGTACTTC.

In this sample, this clonotype turned up a few times. The J gene is TRBJ2-3, the V gene TRBV9; 8 positions match TRBD2. V lost 3 bases to trimming and J lost 3 bases; unmatched junction nucleotides: 6. CDR3 length: 15 residues. Germline values: CDR1 SGDLS, CDR2 YYNGEE. The CDR3 coding sequence is TGTGCCAGCAGCGATTCGGGGGGGTTGACAGATACGCAGTATTTT. It yields the protein CASSDSGGLTDTQYF.

This clonotype was counted between two and nine times. The DNA for the CDR3 is TGTGCCAGCAGCCAGCCCGGACTGGACGTTGGGCAGTTCTTC. Translated: CASSQPGLDVGQFF. V is TRBV6-6 and J is TRBJ2-1, with D possibly being TRBD2 (5 bases). This CDR3 is 14 amino acids long. In germline, CDR1 is MNHNY, CDR2 SVGAGI (reference sequence). Trimming pared 6 bases from V and 12 bases from J, leaving 21 bases between.

This clonotype has only a few counts. The V call is TRBV27, the J call TRBJ2-1, with TRBD2 matching over 7 bases. This CDR3 has 15 amino acids. With 4 bases clipped from V and 7 bases from J, the junction kept 10 bases outside the gene matches. The germline CDR1 and CDR2 sequences are MNHEY and SMNVEV (reference sequence). The CDR3 spells CASSSVGGPGNEQFF. The CDR3 coding sequence is TGTGCCAGCAGTTCGGTGGGAGGGCCTGGGAATGAGCAGTTCTTC.

The chain couples TRBV11-2 to TRBJ2-5; TRBD1 might be the D (6 bases). This CDR3 contains 16 residues. CDR1 is SGHAT, CDR2 FQNNGV, per germline. With 5 bases removed from V and 4 bases from J, the gap between germline ends came to 20 bases. In nucleotides, the CDR3 is TGTGCCAGCAGCCCACAGGGACCTCTAGAAGGAGAGACCCAGTACTTC. It specifies CASSPQGPLEGETQYF.

This clonotype came up a few times. The chain employs TRBV20-1 and TRBJ2-7; a weak D match, TRBD1 (5 bases). The germline CDR1 and CDR2 sequences are DFQATT and SNEGSKA (reference sequence). This CDR3 has 14 residues. Trimming stripped 0 bases from V and 5 bases from J, with 14 bases between. In DNA, the CDR3 is TGCAGTGCTAGAGATGCAGGGAATACAGACGAGCAGTACTTC. It translates to CSARDAGNTDEQYF.

This clonotype occurred a few times. An end of the junction does not agree with germline; a read error may underlie this. The CDR3 DNA follows: TGTACCAGCAGTGTATCCAGGATTAATCAGCCCCAGCATTTT. As protein: CTSSVSRINQPQHF. The chain joins TRBV6-1 to TRBJ1-5; D call uncertain. From germline, CDR1 is MNHNS and CDR2 SASEGT. There are 14 residues in the CDR3.

Comment on this clonotype: A much more abundant neighbour one base away suggests this may be a read error. The chain uses TRBV20-1 and TRBJ2-4; perhaps TRBD2 as D (5 bases). The V and J ends lost 4 bases and 13 bases respectively, with 29 bases between them. In germline, CDR1 is DFQATT, CDR2 SNEGSKA (reference sequence). This CDR3 has 16 amino acids. CDR3 coding DNA: TGCAGTGCTAACCCCGCTAGCTCCAGGACCTACAATGAGCAGTACTTC. Encoded protein: CSANPASSRTYNEQYF.